This note documents a single TCR beta chain sequence. The antigen remains unidentified. The authors loaded 200 ng DNA, 25,000 to 30,000 T cell genomes, into sorted-subset replicate PCRs. TCRdb's table, derived via immunoSEQ multiplex PCR, lists solely in-frame clones and lacks some. The table includes approximately 1.4 million clones, approximately 98% detected once. This specimen belongs to a study of shared clonotypes between healthy human individuals. Overall study findings and caveats: It was observed that approximately 5% of naive CD4 clonotypes were shared across a handful of donors.

This clonotype was obtained from a man younger than 45 in good health. Sequenced sample: naive CD4+ T cells sorted from blood. Sample subset: CD45RA+ positively selected.

This CDR3 reads CASSPFLSGLDTEAFF. The DNA for the CDR3 is TGCGCCAGCAGCCCTTTTCTTTCGGGTCTGGACACTGAAGCTTTCTTT. This chain connects TRBV5-1 to TRBJ1-1, with D unresolved. CDR3 length equals 16 residues. Germline V CDR1 and CDR2: SGHRS, YFSETQ. Trimming took 4 bases from V and 3 from J, leaving 19 bases between them.